The subject of this entry is one T cell receptor (beta chain). No cognate antigen has been identified for it. Per-base qualities were not stored, and no clone one base away is much larger. The data were obtained in a study of tumor-infiltrating lymphocytes in localized non-small cell lung cancer (dated by TCRdb to the early 2020s). Study-wide context: Several histologies were represented in the cohort, which also included both smokers and never-smokers as well as patients whose samples were collected after neoadjuvant chemotherapy. From each patient came resected tumor tissue plus uninvolved lung tissue from that same patient, and the uninvolved lung tissue was described as non-adjacent to the tumor. Flow cytometry, multiplex immunofluorescence, RNA-seq, exome sequencing and proteomics were applied to the same patients as TCR sequencing, which was one of several integrated assays. The overall ICON cohort was composed of around 150 surgical patients with localized non-small cell lung cancer whose tumors were resected. A total of over 45 patients were included in the paired tumor versus uninvolved lung comparison of immunoSEQ T-cell fraction.

The CDR1 and CDR2 encoded by the germline V gene are MDHEN and SYDVKM. The CDR3 spans 15 residues, from the cysteine through the phenylalanine. Of the read, only the CDR3 DNA is kept; its 45 bases are in frame from base 1. Deletion took 7 bases off V and 5 bases off J, with a span of 20 bases between the germline ends. The paper's findings and limits, for the study overall: Consistent with immunofluorescence CD3 counts, TCRbeta sequencing supported greater T cell infiltration in tumors than in uninvolved lung tissue. Recurrence-free survival showed no association with tumor T-cell fraction from TCR sequencing (p = 0.61). Because assay coverage varied across patients depending on available tissue quantity, TCR sequencing was performed for only a subset of the cohort. The TCR-derived T-cell fraction showed no difference between the flow cytometry-defined immunotypes IM1 (good prognosis) and IM2 (poor prognosis). Different pieces of the same tissue were used for different assays, so technical variation could not be separated from intratumor heterogeneity.

Patient enrollment in ICON started in the first half of 2016, and the final patient was enrolled in the second half of 2018. From a subcohort of some 76 patients, fresh tumor and matched uninvolved tissue were collected for in-depth immune analyses, including TCR sequencing. DNA isolated from bulk tissue, without cell sorting, was used for TCR sequencing. TCR sequencing with the immunoSEQ assay provided the T-cell fraction in tumor and uninvolved lung tissue. On the authors' methods: For survival analysis, patients were split into high (upper tertile) and low (lower two tertiles) T-cell fraction groups and compared by log-rank test. A signed-rank test was used to check for differences in T-cell fraction between paired tumor and uninvolved lung. This immuneACCESS table, as held by TCRdb, lists in-frame sequences with V and J called but not all clones. Of the missing ones, under half trace to an unresolved V gene in checked studies; the others have no known cause. D and trimming were read from the DNA, whereas the V and J calls and clone size are those reported in that table. This sample holds more than 9,500 clones; just over 85% were observed only once. The top ten constitute 8% to 9.5% of the sample.

Sequencing was carried out using lung tumor tissue. This chain is built from TRBV28 and TRBJ1-1; the D gene is unclear. The receptor was isolated from a human donor with non-small cell lung cancer. The DNA is as follows: TGTGCCAGCAAAGCAGCGGGCTCTCTTGGAACTGAAGCTTTCTTT. Its protein is CASKAAGSLGTEAFF.